This T cell receptor (beta chain) emerged from a study of beta chain features in type 1 diabetes. Points from the study as a whole: Highly expressing activated T cells could be over-counted with a cDNA template. For patients and controls alike, PCR might favor shorter templates to the same degree.

Stem cell-like memory, regulatory, central memory and naive CD4+ cells were sorted via CD45RO/CCR7/CD25/CD127/CD95/CD27. The whole isolated RNA underwent reverse transcription, so sequencing captured expressed TCRB transcripts. Generated by immunoSEQ multiplex PCR, the TCRdb table keeps only in-frame clones and is missing some. This table has 150,000 to 170,000 clones, approximately 8.1% appearing once. Germline values: CDR1 GTSNPN, CDR2 SVGIG (reference sequence). With 3 bases removed from V and 5 bases from J, the gap between germline ends came to 11 bases. This CDR3 contains 13 residues. A word on this clone: Its target is unknown.

This clonotype was sampled from a man aged 18 to 29 in good health. The chain couples TRBV30 to TRBJ1-5, with a weak D call TRBD1 (5 bases). Sample: central memory CD4+ T cells from blood. The CDR3 is CAWSYTQDQPQHF. CDR3 nucleotide sequence: TGTGCCTGGAGCTATACACAGGATCAGCCCCAGCATTTT.